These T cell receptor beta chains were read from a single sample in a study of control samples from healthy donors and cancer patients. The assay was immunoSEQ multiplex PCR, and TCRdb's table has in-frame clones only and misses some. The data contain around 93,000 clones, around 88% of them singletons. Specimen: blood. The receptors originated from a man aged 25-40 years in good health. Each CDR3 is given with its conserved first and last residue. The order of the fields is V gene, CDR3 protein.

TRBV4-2,CASSQDLLVFEQYF
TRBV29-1,CSVEGSGTSGTGELFF
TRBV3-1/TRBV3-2,CASSQQGADETQYF
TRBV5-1,CASSLQVGATDTQYF
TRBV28,CASTPGGRSGANVLTF
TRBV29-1,CSVLSLGGGEQYF
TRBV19,CASSSIAGFVDTQYF
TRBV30,CAWNRMADTQYF
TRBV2,CASRRQGANTGELFF
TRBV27,CASSQLSGAPSYEQYF
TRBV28,CASSKTVNSYNEQFF
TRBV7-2,CASSSRTGELFF
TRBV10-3,CAISEGRSYEQYF
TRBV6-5,CASGSVDYGYTF
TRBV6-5,CASSYWPNGYEQYF
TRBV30,CAWTGEGNQPQHF
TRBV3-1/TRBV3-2,CASSLQPPGGGETQYF
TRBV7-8,CASSFSGGWQPQHF
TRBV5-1,CASSFVALGTDTQYF
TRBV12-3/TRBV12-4,CASSLRWQDEQFF
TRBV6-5,CASSYLGTVHNYGYTF
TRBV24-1,CATGKDRETQYF
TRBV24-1,CATSEPQGWGTDTQYF
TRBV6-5,CASSYSRSGGELFF
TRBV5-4,CASSSPGQGTRQGQETQYF
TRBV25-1,CASSGLEIVGFGNEQFF
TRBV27,CASSLGGSGAPNTYNEQFF
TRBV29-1,CSVEDAAQPDSYSGANVLTF
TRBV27,CASSPGQGIHEQYF
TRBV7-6,CASSFRAGKDGNEQFF
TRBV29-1,CSVEGQGNTYEQYF
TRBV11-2,CASSLGVRGDEQFF
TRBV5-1,CASSDSGRLSYEQYF
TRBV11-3,CASSPRLAGGHQETQYF
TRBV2,CARLTFRTGGYGYTF
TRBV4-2,CASSQTLPRGQGMWALHF
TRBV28,CASSLPRGSNQPQHF
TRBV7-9,CARTAESSYNEQFF
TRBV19,CASSPRGRENTEAFF
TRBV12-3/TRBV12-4,CASSQPLRTQYF
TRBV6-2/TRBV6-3,CASSLRDFYNEQFF
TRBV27,CASSLSSHLPLHF
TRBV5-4,CASSGSGDTEAFF
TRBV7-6,CASSLETDSYNEQFF